This note documents a single T cell receptor beta chain sequence. Trimming took 5 bases from V and 0 from J; bases not matched to a gene: 9. The germline CDR1 and CDR2 sequences are LGHDT and YNNKEL (reference sequence). This CDR3 spans 17 amino acids. This entry comes from a study of blood T cell repertoires in COVID-19. Across the whole study: Whether acute or convalescent, the COVID-19 samples came from the United States, Italy and Spain. The cDNA or gDNA used as material had been derived from T cells, B-cell-depleted T cells, or PBMCs.

In the original analysis: Reference gene primer amplification gave estimated nucleated cell counts. TCRdb's table, derived via immunoSEQ multiplex PCR, lists solely in-frame clones and lacks some. V, J and clone size are taken as reported in that table, and D and trimming were inferred from the DNA itself. The top ten clones hold approximately 24% of a sample with approximately 94,000 clones, about four fifths of them seen once. The TCR originated in a human donor in a cohort sampled during active COVID-19. Sequencing was done on a sample of peripheral blood. The chain couples TRBV3-1 (or the pseudogene TRBV3-2) to TRBJ2-5, with 10 bases identical to TRBD2. This CDR3 reads CASSRASGGQYQETQYF. The CDR3 DNA is TGTGCCAGCAGCAGGGCTAGCGGGGGTCAGTACCAAGAGACCCAGTACTTC.